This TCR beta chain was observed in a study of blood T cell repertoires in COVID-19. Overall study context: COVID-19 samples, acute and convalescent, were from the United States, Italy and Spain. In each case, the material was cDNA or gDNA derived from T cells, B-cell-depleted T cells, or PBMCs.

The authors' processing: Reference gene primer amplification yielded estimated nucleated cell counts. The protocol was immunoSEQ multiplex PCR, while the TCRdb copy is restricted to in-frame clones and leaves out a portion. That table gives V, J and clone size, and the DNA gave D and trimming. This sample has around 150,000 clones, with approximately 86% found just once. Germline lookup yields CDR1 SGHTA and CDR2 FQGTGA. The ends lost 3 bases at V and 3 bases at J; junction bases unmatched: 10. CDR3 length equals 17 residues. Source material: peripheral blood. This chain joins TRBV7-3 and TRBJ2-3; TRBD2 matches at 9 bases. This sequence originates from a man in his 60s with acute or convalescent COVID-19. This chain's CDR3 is CASSFGQTSGLTDTQYF. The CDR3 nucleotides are TGTGCCAGCAGCTTCGGGCAGACTAGCGGATTAACAGATACGCAGTATTTT.